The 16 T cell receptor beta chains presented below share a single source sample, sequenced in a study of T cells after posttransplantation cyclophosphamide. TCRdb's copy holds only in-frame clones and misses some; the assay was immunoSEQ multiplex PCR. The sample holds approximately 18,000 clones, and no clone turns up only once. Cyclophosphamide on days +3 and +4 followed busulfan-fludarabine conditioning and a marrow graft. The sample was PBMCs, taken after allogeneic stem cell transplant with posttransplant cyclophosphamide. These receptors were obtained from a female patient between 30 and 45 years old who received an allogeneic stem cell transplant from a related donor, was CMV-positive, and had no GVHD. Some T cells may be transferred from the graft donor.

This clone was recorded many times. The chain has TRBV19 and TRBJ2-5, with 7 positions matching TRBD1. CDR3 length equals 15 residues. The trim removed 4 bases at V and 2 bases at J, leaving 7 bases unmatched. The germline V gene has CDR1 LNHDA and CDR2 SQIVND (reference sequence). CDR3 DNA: TGTGCCAGTAGTACGGGGACAGCCCAGCAAGAGACCCAGTACTTC. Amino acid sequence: CASSTGTAQQETQYF.

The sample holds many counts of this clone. The CDR3 DNA is TGCAGTGCTGGGGACTGGGTTGAGCAGTTCTTC. Its translation is CSAGDWVEQFF. The chain is built from TRBV20-1 and TRBJ2-1; possible D gene TRBD2, 6 bases. Trimming cost V 5 bases and J 9 bases, with 11 bases left between them. Germline V gene lookup returns CDR1 DFQATT and CDR2 SNEGSKA (reference sequence). This CDR3 contains 11 residues.

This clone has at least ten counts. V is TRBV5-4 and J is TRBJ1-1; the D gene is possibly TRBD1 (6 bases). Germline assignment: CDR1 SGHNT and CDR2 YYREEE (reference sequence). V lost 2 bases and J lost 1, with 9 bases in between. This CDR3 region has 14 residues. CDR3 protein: CASSFSTGNTEAFF. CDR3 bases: TGTGCCAGCAGCTTCTCGACAGGGAACACTGAAGCTTTCTTT.

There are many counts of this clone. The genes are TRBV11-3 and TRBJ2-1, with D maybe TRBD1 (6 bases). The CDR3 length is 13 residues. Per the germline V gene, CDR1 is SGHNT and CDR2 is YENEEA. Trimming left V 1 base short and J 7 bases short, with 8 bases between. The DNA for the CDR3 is TGTGCCAGCAGCTTAGCCCAGGGGAATGAGCAGTTCTTC. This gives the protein CASSLAQGNEQFF.

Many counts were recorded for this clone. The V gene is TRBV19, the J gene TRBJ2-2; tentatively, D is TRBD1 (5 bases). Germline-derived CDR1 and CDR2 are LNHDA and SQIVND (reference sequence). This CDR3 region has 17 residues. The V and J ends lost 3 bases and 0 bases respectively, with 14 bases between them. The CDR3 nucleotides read TGTGCCAGTAGTATTTGGGCCAGGGAACCGAACACCGGGGAGCTGTTTTTT. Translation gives CASSIWAREPNTGELFF.

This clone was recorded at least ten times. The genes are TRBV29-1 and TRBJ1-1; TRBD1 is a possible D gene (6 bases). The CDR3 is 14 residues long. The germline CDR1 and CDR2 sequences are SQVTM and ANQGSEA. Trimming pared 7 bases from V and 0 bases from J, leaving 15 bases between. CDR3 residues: CSAKPQGMNTEAFF. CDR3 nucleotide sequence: TGCAGCGCTAAACCCCAGGGGATGAACACTGAAGCTTTCTTT.

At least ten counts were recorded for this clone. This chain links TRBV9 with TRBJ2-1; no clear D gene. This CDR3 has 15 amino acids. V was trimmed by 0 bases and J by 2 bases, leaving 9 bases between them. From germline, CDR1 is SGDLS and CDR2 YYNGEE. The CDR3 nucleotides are TGTGCCAGCAGCGTAGCGGTAGCCCCCTACAATGAGCAGTTCTTC. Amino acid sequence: CASSVAVAPYNEQFF.

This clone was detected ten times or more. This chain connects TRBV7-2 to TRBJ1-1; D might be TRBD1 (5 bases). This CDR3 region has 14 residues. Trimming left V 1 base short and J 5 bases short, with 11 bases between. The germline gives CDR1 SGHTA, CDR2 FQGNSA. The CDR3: CASSLDGRGTEAFF. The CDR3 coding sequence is TGTGCCAGCAGCTTAGACGGGCGGGGGACTGAAGCTTTCTTT.

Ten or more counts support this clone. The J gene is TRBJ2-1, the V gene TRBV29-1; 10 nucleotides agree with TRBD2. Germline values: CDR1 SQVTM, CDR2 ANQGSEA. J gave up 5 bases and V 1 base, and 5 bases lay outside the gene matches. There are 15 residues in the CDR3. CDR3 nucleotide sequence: TGCAGCGTTGAAGGAACTAGCGGGACGGACAATGAGCAGTTCTTC. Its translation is CSVEGTSGTDNEQFF.

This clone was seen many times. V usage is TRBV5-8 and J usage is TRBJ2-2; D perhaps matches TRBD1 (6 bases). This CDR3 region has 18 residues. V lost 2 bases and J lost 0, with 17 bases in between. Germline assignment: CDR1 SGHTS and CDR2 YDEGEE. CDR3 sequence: CASSFGQRSPANTGELFF. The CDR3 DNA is TGTGCCAGCAGCTTTGGACAGCGCAGCCCCGCGAACACCGGGGAGCTGTTTTTT.

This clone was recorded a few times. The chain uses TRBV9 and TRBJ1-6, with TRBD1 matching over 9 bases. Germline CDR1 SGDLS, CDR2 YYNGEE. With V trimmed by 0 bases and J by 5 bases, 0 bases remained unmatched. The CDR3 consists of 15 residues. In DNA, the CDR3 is TGTGCCAGCAGCGTAGGGGACAGGGATAATTCACCCCTCCACTTT. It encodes CASSVGDRDNSPLHF.

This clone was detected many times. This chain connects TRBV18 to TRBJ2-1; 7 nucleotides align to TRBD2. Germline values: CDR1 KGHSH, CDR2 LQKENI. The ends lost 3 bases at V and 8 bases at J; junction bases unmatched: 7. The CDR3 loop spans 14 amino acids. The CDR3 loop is CASSPPGGIHEQFF. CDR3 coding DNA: TGTGCCAGCTCACCCCCGGGAGGAATCCATGAGCAGTTCTTC.

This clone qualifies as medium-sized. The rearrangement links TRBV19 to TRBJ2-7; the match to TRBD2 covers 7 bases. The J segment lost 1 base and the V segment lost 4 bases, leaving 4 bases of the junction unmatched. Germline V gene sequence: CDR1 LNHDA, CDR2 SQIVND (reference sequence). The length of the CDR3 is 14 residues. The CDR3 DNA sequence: TGTGCCAGTAGTAGGCTTAGCGGGTCCTACGAGCAGTACTTC. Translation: CASSRLSGSYEQYF.

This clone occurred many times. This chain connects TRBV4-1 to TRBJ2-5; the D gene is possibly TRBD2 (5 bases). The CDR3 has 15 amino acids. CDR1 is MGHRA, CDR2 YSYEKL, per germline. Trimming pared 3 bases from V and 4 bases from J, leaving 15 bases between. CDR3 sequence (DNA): TGCGCCAGCAGCCAGTTATGGGGAGTATCAGAGACCCAGTACTTC. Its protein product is CASSQLWGVSETQYF.

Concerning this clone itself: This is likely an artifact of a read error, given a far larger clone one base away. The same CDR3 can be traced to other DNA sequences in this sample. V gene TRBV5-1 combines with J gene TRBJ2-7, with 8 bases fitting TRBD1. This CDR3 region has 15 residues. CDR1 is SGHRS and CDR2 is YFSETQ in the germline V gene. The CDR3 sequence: CASSWGTGETYEQYF. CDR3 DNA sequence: TGTGCCAGCAGCTGGGGGACAGGAGAAACCTACGAGCAGTACTTC.

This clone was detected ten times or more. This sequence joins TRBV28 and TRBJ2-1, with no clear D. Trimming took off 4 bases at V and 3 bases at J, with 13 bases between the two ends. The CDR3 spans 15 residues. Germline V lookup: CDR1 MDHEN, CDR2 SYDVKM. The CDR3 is CASSSLAVLYNEQFF. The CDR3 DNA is TGTGCCAGCAGTTCGTTAGCAGTCCTCTACAATGAGCAGTTCTTC.